The rows below give T cell receptor beta chains drawn from one sample of a study of monozygotic twins with inflammatory bowel disease. Using the 5' RACE reads, TCRdb records one entry per CDR3 protein without DNA. This repertoire includes about 160,000 distinct CDR3 sequences. Sequencing used blood. The receptor set was obtained from a human donor with ulcerative colitis or Crohn's disease, or a healthy co-twin of an affected twin (not recorded which). Each CDR3 is given with its conserved first and last residue.

j_gene: TRBJ2-3
v_gene: TRBV18
CDR3aa: CASSPPQGSSTDTQYF

j_gene: TRBJ1-2
v_gene: TRBV28
CDR3aa: CASSLRSANYGYTF

j_gene: TRBJ1-5
v_gene: TRBV20-1
CDR3aa: CSARDRGSSNQPQHF

j_gene: TRBJ1-5
v_gene: TRBV6-1
CDR3aa: CASSLDSGSNQPQHF

j_gene: TRBJ2-5
v_gene: TRBV20-1
CDR3aa: CSARISGRGQETQYF

j_gene: TRBJ2-2
v_gene: TRBV18
CDR3aa: CASSPGGSYTGELFF

j_gene: TRBJ1-1
v_gene: TRBV7-8
CDR3aa: CASSLGGTTEAFF

j_gene: TRBJ2-1
v_gene: TRBV5-1
CDR3aa: CASSLVVAGAGSSYNEQFF

j_gene: TRBJ2-5
v_gene: TRBV5-1
CDR3aa: CASSRPTSTSGTQETQYF

j_gene: TRBJ2-5
v_gene: TRBV28
CDR3aa: CASTSVWGRETQYF

j_gene: TRBJ2-6
v_gene: TRBV19
CDR3aa: CASSISISGANVLTF

j_gene: TRBJ2-1
v_gene: TRBV12-3/TRBV12-4
CDR3aa: CAVGGSDYNEQFF

j_gene: TRBJ2-2
v_gene: TRBV6-1
CDR3aa: CASSSRGLAGGTGELFF

j_gene: TRBJ2-2
v_gene: TRBV5-1
CDR3aa: CASSPLELSFGDTGELFF

j_gene: TRBJ2-7
v_gene: TRBV10-3
CDR3aa: CAISTGVTYEQYF

j_gene: TRBJ2-1
v_gene: TRBV7-6
CDR3aa: CASSPTGLAGGYNEQFF

j_gene: TRBJ1-6
v_gene: TRBV20-1
CDR3aa: CSGTGIGDSPLHF

j_gene: TRBJ2-2
v_gene: TRBV6-5
CDR3aa: CASSSGRTGATNTGELFF

j_gene: TRBJ2-7
v_gene: TRBV5-1
CDR3aa: CASSSSGDTSREQYF

j_gene: TRBJ2-2
v_gene: TRBV20-1
CDR3aa: CSATTSSGGWNGELFF

j_gene: TRBJ2-7
v_gene: TRBV28
CDR3aa: CASSLGYYEQYF

j_gene: TRBJ2-5
v_gene: TRBV24-1
CDR3aa: CATSDPGTKETQYF

j_gene: TRBJ2-1
v_gene: TRBV19
CDR3aa: CASSPPWGGGRFF

j_gene: TRBJ2-7
v_gene: TRBV2
CDR3aa: CASSVGTGPGEQYF

j_gene: TRBJ1-5
v_gene: TRBV4-1
CDR3aa: CASSQDRQLNQPQHF

j_gene: TRBJ1-5
v_gene: TRBV20-1
CDR3aa: CSASPRQGYQPQHF

j_gene: TRBJ2-7
v_gene: TRBV5-1
CDR3aa: CASSFDRPTYEQYF

j_gene: TRBJ2-7
v_gene: TRBV7-9
CDR3aa: CASSRQGQYYEQYF